This T cell receptor beta chain was obtained from a study of memory CD4+ T cells and cytomegalovirus serostatus. Study information: Of the healthy Belgian adults, several were CMV seropositive and about 24 seronegative.

The method was immunoSEQ multiplex PCR; TCRdb's version includes in-frame clones alone and lacks a portion of them. The sample shows 30,000 to 40,000 clones, nearly 80% of them seen only once. The CDR3 sequence is 14 residues long. With V trimmed by 4 bases and J by 5 bases, 7 bases remained unmatched. Germline V CDR1 and CDR2: GTSNPN, SVGIG (reference sequence). The sort gate was single viable CD3+CD4+CD8-CD45RO+ cells for memory CD4+ T cells. Sequencing input: memory CD4+ T cells from blood. The clonotype comes from an adult in good health and CMV-seronegative. The V gene is TRBV30, the J gene TRBJ1-5; 8 bases agree with TRBD1. CDR3 protein: CAWTETGVYQPQHF. The CDR3 nucleotides are TGTGCCTGGACCGAGACAGGGGTGTATCAGCCCCAGCATTTT.